The 31 T cell receptor beta chains in this list originate from one sample, sequenced in a study of CD8+ T cells in alopecia areata. Once RNA had been extracted, it was reverse transcribed into cDNA to act as the sequencing template. The assay was immunoSEQ multiplex PCR, and TCRdb's table has in-frame clones only and misses some. Among a few hundred thousand clones listed, roughly two thirds were seen once. The sequencing here drew on CD4+ T cells sorted from blood, taken at week 0. These receptors all stem from a human donor with alopecia areata.

The rearrangement joins TRBV10-3 to TRBJ1-4; possibly TRBD1 for D (5 bases). Germline-derived CDR1 and CDR2 are ENHRY and SYGVKD. The CDR3 has 13 residues. Deletions cut 7 bases from V and 8 bases from J, with 14 bases between. CDR3 coding DNA: TGTGCCATCAAACCGGGAGGGACGGAAAAACTGTTTTTT. This translates into CAIKPGGTEKLFF.

With respect to this clone: Other DNA sequences in the same sample also yield this CDR3. This chain connects TRBV7-2 to TRBJ2-5; D possibly corresponds to TRBD2 (7 bases). CDR3 length equals 15 residues. The germline V gene has CDR1 SGHTA and CDR2 FQGNSA. The ends were cut back, 5 bases at V and 2 bases at J, with 15 bases in the middle. The CDR3 DNA reads TGTGCCAGCAGCCTCGCTCGGGGGGCTCAAGAGACCCAGTACTTC. Residues: CASSLARGAQETQYF. The variable domain in full, completed from reference TRBV7-2 and TRBJ2-5, reads GAGVSQSPSNKVTEKGKDVELRCDPISGHTALYWYRQSLGQGLEFLIYFQGNSAPDKSGLPSDRFSAERTGGSVSTLTIQRTQQEDSAVYLCASSLARGAQETQYFGPGTRLLVL.

The rearrangement links TRBV29-1 to TRBJ2-7, with unresolved D. The V and J ends lost 3 bases and 0 bases respectively, with 6 bases between them. This CDR3 region has 12 residues. The germline V gene has CDR1 SQVTM and CDR2 ANQGSEA. The CDR3 here is CSVEVSSYEQYF. CDR3 DNA sequence: TGCAGCGTTGAGGTCAGCTCCTACGAGCAGTACTTC.

The rearrangement links TRBV2 to TRBJ2-2; tentatively, D is TRBD1 (6 bases). This CDR3 contains 13 residues. V was clipped by 6 bases and J by 9 bases, with 14 bases between them. In germline, CDR1 is SNHLY, CDR2 FYNNEI. The CDR3 sequence is CASSRTVARELFF. The CDR3 nucleotides read TGTGCCAGCAGCCGGACAGTCGCTCGGGAGCTGTTTTTT.

The chain is built from TRBV5-1 and TRBJ2-5; the D gene is possibly TRBD1 (6 bases). The V gene's germline CDR1 is SGHRS and CDR2 YFSETQ. V lost 2 bases and J lost 3, with 11 bases in between. CDR3 length: 14 amino acids. As DNA, the CDR3 is TGCGCCAGCAGCTTCCGGGACACCAAAGAGACCCAGTACTTC. As protein: CASSFRDTKETQYF.

V is TRBV6-6 and J is TRBJ2-1, with unresolved D. From germline, CDR1 is MNHNY and CDR2 SVGAGI (reference sequence). The V and J ends lost 5 bases and 7 bases respectively, with 6 bases between them. The CDR3 has 11 residues. CDR3 nucleotide sequence: TGTGCCAGCAGTCCCTCTAATGAGCAGTTCTTC. Translated: CASSPSNEQFF.

The chain is built from TRBV29-1 and TRBJ2-3; TRBD1 agrees at 7 bases. Germline V gene sequence: CDR1 SQVTM, CDR2 ANQGSEA. The CDR3 length is 16 residues. V shed 2 bases and J 6 bases; nucleotides not matched to a gene: 14. The CDR3, as DNA: TGCAGCGTTGAACGAACCGGGACAGTGGGGCCGGATACGCAGTATTTT. Amino acid sequence: CSVERTGTVGPDTQYF.

This clone was seen only a few times. The V gene is TRBV29-1, the J gene TRBJ2-1; D is possibly TRBD1 (6 bases). Trimming pared 6 bases from V and 14 bases from J, leaving 20 bases between. This CDR3 spans 12 amino acids. The germline gives CDR1 SQVTM, CDR2 ANQGSEA. The DNA for the CDR3 is TGCAGCGTGACCAAACAGGGACCCCGGGAGTTCTTC. Residues: CSVTKQGPREFF.

This clone was counted between two and nine times. This chain connects TRBV30 to TRBJ1-1; D is undetermined. Germline V gene lookup returns CDR1 GTSNPN and CDR2 SVGIG (reference sequence). The CDR3 contains 15 residues. Trimming removed 8 bases from V and 1 base from J, with 20 bases in between. CDR3 loop: CARTTGVVANTEAFF. Here the CDR3 DNA reads TGTGCCAGGACCACCGGGGTGGTTGCGAACACTGAAGCTTTCTTT.

The V call is TRBV4-3, the J call TRBJ2-4; D is ambiguous. Looked up from germline, CDR1 is LGHNA and CDR2 is YSLEER. CDR3 size: 16 residues. Trimming shortened V by 1 base and J by 0 bases, and 10 bases separated the two germline ends. Written as DNA, the CDR3 is TGCGCCAGCAGCCAAGTTTTTAGGGAAGCCAAAAACATTCAGTACTTC. Its translation: CASSQVFREAKNIQYF.

V is TRBV10-3 and J is TRBJ1-6, with D tentatively TRBD1 (5 bases). This CDR3 comprises 13 residues. Germline lookup yields CDR1 ENHRY and CDR2 SYGVKD. The V and J ends lost 4 bases and 7 bases respectively, with 8 bases between them. Written as DNA, the CDR3 is TGTGCCATCAGTGGAGGACAAAATTCACCCCTCCACTTT. Protein product: CAISGGQNSPLHF.

This rearrangement joins TRBV2 to TRBJ2-6, with D perhaps being TRBD1 or TRBD2 (5 bases each). This CDR3 has 15 residues. The germline V gene has CDR1 SNHLY and CDR2 FYNNEI. Trimming took off 4 bases at V and 4 bases at J, with 11 bases between the two ends. The CDR3 DNA sequence: TGTGCCAGCAGTGTGATCGGGGCCGGGGCCAACGTCCTGACTTTC. Its protein product is CASSVIGAGANVLTF.

V usage is TRBV29-1 and J usage is TRBJ2-3; 9 nucleotides line up with TRBD2. The CDR3 runs to 16 residues. Germline V gene sequence: CDR1 SQVTM, CDR2 ANQGSEA. V shed 5 bases, J shed 2 bases, and the junction held 11 bases outside the gene matches. CDR3 sequence: CSVRGTSIGDTDTQYF. As DNA, the CDR3 is TGCAGCGTTCGGGGGACTAGCATTGGGGACACAGATACGCAGTATTTT.

This clone showed up just a few times. The chain employs TRBV7-9 and TRBJ1-1; possible D gene TRBD1, 6 bases. Germline lookup yields CDR1 SEHNR and CDR2 FQNEAQ (reference sequence). This CDR3 comprises 14 residues. The ends were cut back, 4 bases at V and 4 bases at J, with 13 bases in the middle. In DNA, the CDR3 is TGTGCCAGCAGCTCCCGGGGGGGCGGCACTGAAGCTTTCTTT. It specifies CASSSRGGGTEAFF.

The chain is built from TRBV6-1 and TRBJ2-4; 7 bases map to TRBD1. Germline values: CDR1 MNHNS, CDR2 SASEGT. The V segment lost 2 bases and the J segment 12 bases; nucleotides outside the gene matches: 1. The CDR3 has 11 amino acids. The DNA for the CDR3 is TGTGCCAGCAGTGAATGGGACAGTCAGTACTTC. It encodes CASSEWDSQYF.

V and J are TRBV11-1 and TRBJ1-1; a weak D match, TRBD1 (5 bases). Per the germline V gene, CDR1 is SGHAT and CDR2 is FQDESV (reference sequence). The CDR3 runs to 13 residues. V was pared by 11 bases and J by 0 bases, with 13 bases between. CDR3 nucleotides: TGTGCCTGCCTCGGGGGGATGAACACTGAAGCTTTCTTT. It is translated as CACLGGMNTEAFF. Combining the CDR3 with reference TRBV11-1 and TRBJ1-1 gives the whole variable domain EAEVAQSPRYKITEKSQAVAFWCDPISGHATLYWYRQILGQGPELLVQFQDESVVDDSQLPKDRFSAERLKGVDSTLKIQPAELGDSAMYLCACLGGMNTEAFFGQGTRLTVV.

This chain connects TRBV9 to TRBJ2-3; 7 bases align to TRBD1. This CDR3 comprises 15 residues. Germline V gives CDR1 SGDLS, CDR2 YYNGEE. Trimming cost V 1 base and J 4 bases; bases outside gene matches: 6. CDR3 nucleotides: TGTGCCAGCAGCGTAACCGGGACAGTGCCAGATACGCAGTATTTT. Translation: CASSVTGTVPDTQYF.

The chain couples TRBV13 to TRBJ2-1, with TRBD2 matching 9 bases. This CDR3 spans 17 amino acids. Unmatched junction bases numbered 9, after V lost 5 bases and J lost 1 base. Per the germline V gene, CDR1 is PRHDT and CDR2 is FYEKMQ (reference sequence). The CDR3 here is CASSPSHLAGSYNEQFF. CDR3 DNA sequence: TGTGCCAGCAGCCCTTCCCACCTAGCGGGGTCCTACAATGAGCAGTTCTTC.

The chain combines TRBV9 with TRBJ2-5; D possibly corresponds to TRBD2 (7 bases). This CDR3 has 13 amino acids. With 4 bases removed from V and 11 bases from J, the gap between germline ends came to 18 bases. The germline CDR1 and CDR2 sequences are SGDLS and YYNGEE. As DNA, the CDR3 is TGTGCCAGCAGCCCCCCGGGGGGCCCCCCTCAGTACTTC. This translates into CASSPPGGPPQYF.

This chain connects TRBV9 to TRBJ2-3, with D tentatively TRBD2 (6 bases). The CDR3 has 14 amino acids. The V gene lost 4 bases and the J gene lost 6 bases, with 15 bases spanning the gap. Germline loops: CDR1 SGDLS, CDR2 YYNGEE. The DNA for the CDR3 is TGTGCCAGCAGCACCGGGCCCCGGGGGGATACGCAGTATTTT. Protein product: CASSTGPRGDTQYF. The whole variable domain, filled in from reference TRBV9 and TRBJ2-3, reads DSGVTQTPKHLITATGQRVTLRCSPRSGDLSVYWYQQSLDQGLQFLIQYYNGEERAKGNILERFSAQQFPDLHSELNLSSLELGDSALYFCASSTGPRGDTQYFGPGTRLTVL.

Many counts were recorded for this clone. The chain recombines TRBV30 with TRBJ1-1; the D gene is possibly TRBD1 (6 bases). The V end lost 2 bases, the J end lost 5 bases, and 9 bases lay between the germline ends. Germline loops: CDR1 GTSNPN, CDR2 SVGIG (reference sequence). The CDR3 extends over 12 amino acids. This CDR3 reads CAWSQGPTEAFF. CDR3 bases: TGTGCCTGGAGTCAGGGGCCAACTGAAGCTTTCTTT.

This clone has only a few counts. This chain uses TRBV30 with TRBJ1-1; TRBD1 might be the D (5 bases). V was cut by 1 base and J by 0 bases, with 6 bases left in between. The CDR3 is 13 amino acids. Germline CDR1 GTSNPN, CDR2 SVGIG (reference sequence). CDR3 coding DNA: TGTGCCTGGAGTGCGGGGCTGAACACTGAAGCTTTCTTT. Its translation: CAWSAGLNTEAFF.

This chain uses TRBV29-1 with TRBJ2-7; TRBD1 might be the D (6 bases). Per germline, CDR1 SQVTM and CDR2 ANQGSEA. Between the trimmed V and J ends, which lost 4 bases and 3 bases, there was a span of 19 bases. This CDR3 is built from 15 residues. CDR3 residues: CSVVLLGHSDYEQYF. The CDR3 DNA follows: TGCAGCGTTGTCCTCCTGGGACACTCCGACTACGAGCAGTACTTC.

CDR3 nucleotide sequence: TGTGCCAGTAGTATAGCCTACGAGCAGTACTTC. Translated, it gives CASSIAYEQYF. The chain uses TRBV19 and TRBJ2-7; D gene unclear. Trimming took off 1 base at V and 2 bases at J, with 0 bases between the two ends. Germline CDR1 and CDR2: LNHDA and SQIVND (reference sequence). CDR3 size: 11 residues. Full variable domain (outside the CDR3, taken from reference TRBV19 and TRBJ2-7): DGGITQSPKYLFRKEGQNVTLSCEQNLNHDAMYWYRQDPGQGLRLIYYSQIVNDFQKGDIAEGYSVSREKKESFPLTVTSAQKNPTAFYLCASSIAYEQYFGPGTRLTVT.

The gene calls are TRBV29-1 and TRBJ2-5, with TRBD1 matching 7 bases. This CDR3 is built from 12 residues. Germline loops: CDR1 SQVTM, CDR2 ANQGSEA. V was clipped by 7 bases and J by 3 bases; unmatched bases: 5. CDR3 coding DNA: TGCAGCGCAAGACAGGGAGAAGAGACCCAGTACTTC. Its protein product is CSARQGEETQYF.

The chain is built from TRBV5-4 and TRBJ1-6; D gene unclear. CDR1 and CDR2 from the germline V gene are SGHNT and YYREEE (reference sequence). Trimming stripped 0 bases from V and 10 bases from J, with 17 bases between. This CDR3 has 16 amino acids. The CDR3 loop reads CASSLARDRDRSPLHF. CDR3 DNA sequence: TGTGCCAGCAGCTTGGCCCGGGATAGGGATCGATCACCCCTCCACTTT. Based on the CDR3 plus reference TRBV5-4 and TRBJ1-6, the full variable domain is ETGVTQSPTHLIKTRGQQVTLRCSSQSGHNTVSWYQQALGQGPQFIFQYYREEENGRGNFPPRFSGLQFPNYSSELNVNALELDDSALYLCASSLARDRDRSPLHFGNGTRLTVT.

V gene TRBV30 combines with J gene TRBJ1-5; 8 nucleotides line up with TRBD1. In germline, CDR1 is GTSNPN, CDR2 SVGIG (reference sequence). This CDR3 comprises 13 residues. The V gene end was trimmed by 5 bases and the J gene end by 4 bases; junction bases not matched to a gene: 4. The CDR3 DNA sequence: TGTGCCTGGGGACAGGGTCTTAATCAGCCCCAGCATTTT. Its translation is CAWGQGLNQPQHF. The full variable domain, its missing parts supplied by reference TRBV30 and TRBJ1-5, is SQTIHQWPATLVQPVGSPLSLECTVEGTSNPNLYWYRQAAGRGLQLLFYSVGIGQISSEVPQNLSASRPQDRQFILSSKKLLLSDSGFYLCAWGQGLNQPQHFGDGTRLSIL.

The chain has TRBV29-1 and TRBJ1-5, with D possibly being TRBD1 (6 bases). Germline V CDR1 and CDR2: SQVTM, ANQGSEA. Trimming pared 2 bases from V and 5 bases from J, leaving 10 bases between. CDR3 length: 13 amino acids. This CDR3 is CSVETGIDQPQHF. DNA for the CDR3: TGCAGCGTTGAAACAGGGATCGATCAGCCCCAGCATTTT.

The chain carries TRBV5-1 and TRBJ2-7; the D is unclear. The CDR3 totals 13 residues. V lost 4 bases and J 3 bases, leaving 11 bases between the germline ends. The germline CDR1 and CDR2 sequences are SGHRS and YFSETQ. This CDR3 is CASSAGRIYEQYF. DNA of the CDR3: TGCGCCAGCAGCGCCGGACGGATCTACGAGCAGTACTTC.

V gene TRBV30 combines with J gene TRBJ1-4, with a possible D match to TRBD1 (5 bases). This CDR3 is built from 14 residues. V lost 4 bases and J 5 bases, leaving 14 bases between the germline ends. CDR1 and CDR2 (germline): GTSNPN, SVGIG (reference sequence). CDR3 in DNA: TGTGCCTGGAATAGAGGGACGGGCAATGAAAAACTGTTTTTT. Amino acids: CAWNRGTGNEKLFF. Filled out from reference TRBV30 and TRBJ1-4, the complete variable domain reads SQTIHQWPATLVQPVGSPLSLECTVEGTSNPNLYWYRQAAGRGLQLLFYSVGIGQISSEVPQNLSASRPQDRQFILSSKKLLLSDSGFYLCAWNRGTGNEKLFFGSGTQLSVL.

Only a few counts were recorded for this clone. The CDR3 spells CASSPGTGDEQYF. For the CDR3, the DNA is TGTGCCAGCAGCCCCGGGACAGGGGACGAGCAGTACTTC. This chain uses TRBV11-2 with TRBJ2-7; 10 bases are shared with TRBD1. CDR1 SGHAT and CDR2 FQNNGV come from the germline V gene. V trimming: 5 bases; J trimming: 5 bases; junction bases outside the gene matches: 3. The CDR3 is 13 amino acids. Looking up the rest from reference TRBV11-2 and TRBJ2-7 gives the full variable domain: EAGVAQSPRYKIIEKRQSVAFWCNPISGHATLYWYQQILGQGPKLLIQFQNNGVVDDSQLPKDRFSAERLKGVDSTLKIQPAKLEDSAVYLCASSPGTGDEQYFGPGTRLTVT.